A selection of T cell receptor beta chains follows, all from one sample in a study of T cell responses to AZD1222 COVID-19 vaccine. Assay used: immunoSEQ multiplex PCR; TCRdb lists only in-frame clones, some missing. The profile shows over 110,000 clones, about 93% of them singletons. The sample in question was peripheral blood, obtained on day 0 of AZD1222 vaccination. The receptors here all came from an adult in good health. The CDR3 runs from the conserved cysteine through the conserved F or W. Each record gives: clone size, J gene, V gene, CDR3 length, CDR3 protein. The size of a clone is reported for some rows only, either as once, few or many, or as a class for expanded clones.

clone size: NA; J gene: TRBJ2-1; V gene: TRBV7-2; CDR3 length: 16; CDR3 protein: CASSLLLAGGHNEQFF
clone size: NA; J gene: TRBJ1-3; V gene: TRBV11-2; CDR3 length: 15; CDR3 protein: CASSLSRDRRNTIYF
clone size: NA; J gene: TRBJ1-2; V gene: TRBV9; CDR3 length: 12; CDR3 protein: CASNRTGYGYTF
clone size: NA; J gene: TRBJ1-2; V gene: TRBV6-2/TRBV6-3; CDR3 length: 16; CDR3 protein: CASSQTGGQANYGYTF
clone size: once; J gene: TRBJ1-3; V gene: TRBV18; CDR3 length: 18; CDR3 protein: CASSPFDDRGSTGNTIYF
clone size: NA; J gene: TRBJ2-7; V gene: TRBV7-8; CDR3 length: 14; CDR3 protein: CASSSGTEGYEQYF
clone size: NA; J gene: TRBJ2-5; V gene: TRBV7-2; CDR3 length: 16; CDR3 protein: CASSPGLAGGRETQYF
clone size: NA; J gene: TRBJ1-1; V gene: TRBV6-2/TRBV6-3; CDR3 length: 12; CDR3 protein: CASSTGDTEAFF
clone size: NA; J gene: TRBJ1-1; V gene: TRBV10-1; CDR3 length: 15; CDR3 protein: CASRRSWTGSTEAFF
clone size: once; J gene: TRBJ2-2; V gene: TRBV15; CDR3 length: 15; CDR3 protein: CATRPRSTNTGELFF
clone size: NA; J gene: TRBJ2-1; V gene: TRBV24-1; CDR3 length: 14; CDR3 protein: CATSEGGRGGEQFF
clone size: NA; J gene: TRBJ2-3; V gene: TRBV20-1; CDR3 length: 11; CDR3 protein: CSVFPGDTQYF
clone size: once; J gene: TRBJ1-4; V gene: TRBV5-5; CDR3 length: 14; CDR3 protein: CASSGRDRREKLFF
clone size: NA; J gene: TRBJ2-7; V gene: TRBV19; CDR3 length: 14; CDR3 protein: CASSPGLGFYEQYF
clone size: NA; J gene: TRBJ1-5; V gene: TRBV19; CDR3 length: 15; CDR3 protein: CASSIRQGGHQPQHF
clone size: NA; J gene: TRBJ2-7; V gene: TRBV23-1; CDR3 length: 16; CDR3 protein: CASREQASIYSYEQYF
clone size: NA; J gene: TRBJ2-7; V gene: TRBV21-1; CDR3 length: 15; CDR3 protein: CASSKGSRTRYEQYF
clone size: NA; J gene: TRBJ1-4; V gene: TRBV19; CDR3 length: 16; CDR3 protein: CASSMFTGRGNEKLFF
clone size: NA; J gene: TRBJ1-2; V gene: TRBV4-1; CDR3 length: 16; CDR3 protein: CASSQSTGRRGYGYTF
clone size: once; J gene: TRBJ2-7; V gene: TRBV10-3; CDR3 length: 14; CDR3 protein: CAIRDSPSSYEQYF
clone size: NA; J gene: TRBJ2-2; V gene: TRBV5-1; CDR3 length: 14; CDR3 protein: CASSLDYSTGELFF
clone size: once; J gene: TRBJ1-2; V gene: TRBV7-2; CDR3 length: 17; CDR3 protein: CASSLGGGAVKAGGYTF
clone size: NA; J gene: TRBJ2-5; V gene: TRBV20-1; CDR3 length: 11; CDR3 protein: CSARDQETQYF
clone size: NA; J gene: TRBJ1-4; V gene: TRBV19; CDR3 length: 16; CDR3 protein: CASSIPTGATNEKLFF
clone size: NA; J gene: TRBJ1-2; V gene: TRBV18; CDR3 length: 13; CDR3 protein: CASSPGTGRGYTF
clone size: NA; J gene: TRBJ2-7; V gene: TRBV12-5; CDR3 length: 18; CDR3 protein: CASGLVAARTGPSGEQYF
clone size: NA; J gene: TRBJ2-7; V gene: TRBV27; CDR3 length: 15; CDR3 protein: CASSSGVDPLYEQYF
clone size: NA; J gene: TRBJ2-7; V gene: TRBV12-5; CDR3 length: 14; CDR3 protein: CASPPLPGAAEQYF
clone size: NA; J gene: TRBJ1-6; V gene: TRBV6-1; CDR3 length: 16; CDR3 protein: CASSDPWTGRNSPLHF
clone size: NA; J gene: TRBJ2-7; V gene: TRBV7-8; CDR3 length: 14; CDR3 protein: CASAEQGAVYEQYF
clone size: NA; J gene: TRBJ1-1; V gene: TRBV20-1; CDR3 length: 12; CDR3 protein: CSASSRGGEAFF
clone size: NA; J gene: TRBJ2-4; V gene: TRBV19; CDR3 length: 14; CDR3 protein: CASSRAAAKNIQYF
clone size: NA; J gene: TRBJ1-4; V gene: TRBV30; CDR3 length: 14; CDR3 protein: CAWSGGQGGEKLFF
clone size: NA; J gene: TRBJ1-5; V gene: TRBV18; CDR3 length: 13; CDR3 protein: CASSQVKDQPQHF
clone size: once; J gene: TRBJ2-7; V gene: TRBV11-1; CDR3 length: 12; CDR3 protein: CASSRGFDEQYF
clone size: NA; J gene: TRBJ2-7; V gene: TRBV7-9; CDR3 length: 13; CDR3 protein: CASSLEDGYEQYF
clone size: NA; J gene: TRBJ2-2; V gene: TRBV7-3; CDR3 length: 16; CDR3 protein: CASSLRQPMNTGELFF
clone size: NA; J gene: TRBJ1-1; V gene: TRBV6-5; CDR3 length: 12; CDR3 protein: CASNREGTEAFF
clone size: NA; J gene: TRBJ2-1; V gene: TRBV7-2; CDR3 length: 14; CDR3 protein: CASSLIAGSNEQFF
clone size: NA; J gene: TRBJ2-5; V gene: TRBV11-2; CDR3 length: 16; CDR3 protein: CASSSLAGGPSETQYF
clone size: NA; J gene: TRBJ2-5; V gene: TRBV7-9; CDR3 length: 14; CDR3 protein: CASSSRTSGETQYF
clone size: NA; J gene: TRBJ1-2; V gene: TRBV3-1/TRBV3-2; CDR3 length: 13; CDR3 protein: CASSQPGFGGYTF
clone size: NA; J gene: TRBJ2-2; V gene: TRBV6-5; CDR3 length: 15; CDR3 protein: CASATGGEGAGELFF
clone size: once; J gene: TRBJ2-2; V gene: TRBV9; CDR3 length: 19; CDR3 protein: CASSPQGRGQGANTGELFF
clone size: NA; J gene: TRBJ2-7; V gene: TRBV27; CDR3 length: 15; CDR3 protein: CASSLQPSPHYEQYF
clone size: NA; J gene: TRBJ1-6; V gene: TRBV7-9; CDR3 length: 15; CDR3 protein: CASSRGQGGNSPLHF
clone size: once; J gene: TRBJ2-7; V gene: TRBV5-1; CDR3 length: 15; CDR3 protein: CASSRTSLRGGEQYF
clone size: NA; J gene: TRBJ1-3; V gene: TRBV5-1; CDR3 length: 14; CDR3 protein: CASSSDGSGNTIYF
clone size: NA; J gene: TRBJ1-5; V gene: TRBV10-1; CDR3 length: 16; CDR3 protein: CASRDQGPLGNQPQHF
clone size: once; J gene: TRBJ2-7; V gene: TRBV2; CDR3 length: 14; CDR3 protein: CASAPLAGVYEQYF
clone size: NA; J gene: TRBJ2-1; V gene: TRBV9; CDR3 length: 14; CDR3 protein: CASSLYDSNNEQFF
clone size: NA; J gene: TRBJ2-1; V gene: TRBV7-3; CDR3 length: 13; CDR3 protein: CASSLDRDNEQFF
clone size: few; J gene: TRBJ1-4; V gene: TRBV5-5; CDR3 length: 14; CDR3 protein: CASSLYRAREKLFF
clone size: NA; J gene: TRBJ2-7; V gene: TRBV2; CDR3 length: 13; CDR3 protein: CASSEVQGWEQYF
clone size: NA; J gene: TRBJ1-2; V gene: TRBV2; CDR3 length: 12; CDR3 protein: CASSQGGGGYTF
clone size: NA; J gene: TRBJ1-2; V gene: TRBV24-1; CDR3 length: 13; CDR3 protein: CATSEQPFYGYTF
clone size: NA; J gene: TRBJ1-2; V gene: TRBV29-1; CDR3 length: 14; CDR3 protein: CSVEGAGVNYGYTF